This T cell receptor beta chain was retrieved from a study of cytomegalovirus exposure and HLA in healthy donors. Study summary: A subsequent analysis stated that the 120 validation repertoires were run on the same platform as the approximately 610 first-cohort repertoires.

Some clones are missing from TCRdb's copy, which holds only in-frame ones; the method was immunoSEQ multiplex PCR. The sample has around 150,000 clones, 85% to 90% seen once. The CDR3 sequence is 17 residues long. With 4 bases clipped from V and 2 bases from J, the junction kept 8 bases outside the gene matches. Per germline, CDR1 SGHRS and CDR2 YFSETQ. These donors were members of the roughly 120-subject validation cohort, a group separate from the approximately 680-subject first cohort. Specimen: PBMCs. This clonotype was sampled from a woman aged 18-29 years in good health and CMV-seropositive. The gene calls are TRBV5-1 and TRBJ2-7; 14 bases align to TRBD2. DNA of the CDR3: TGCGCCAGCAGCCCCGGGACTAGCGGGAGTCGCCCCTACGAGCAGTACTTC. Amino acids: CASSPGTSGSRPYEQYF.